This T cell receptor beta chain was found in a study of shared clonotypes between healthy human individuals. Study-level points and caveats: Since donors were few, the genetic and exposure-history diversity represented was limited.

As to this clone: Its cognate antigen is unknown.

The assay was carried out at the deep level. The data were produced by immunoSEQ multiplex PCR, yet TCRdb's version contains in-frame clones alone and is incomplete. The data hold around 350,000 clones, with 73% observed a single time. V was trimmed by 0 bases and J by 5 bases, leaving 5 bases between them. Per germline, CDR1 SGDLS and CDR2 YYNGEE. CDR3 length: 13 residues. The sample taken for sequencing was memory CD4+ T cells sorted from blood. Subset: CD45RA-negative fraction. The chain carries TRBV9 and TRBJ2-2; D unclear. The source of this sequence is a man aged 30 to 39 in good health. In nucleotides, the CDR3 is TGTGCCAGCAGCGTAGGCAAAACCGGGGAGCTGTTTTTT. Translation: CASSVGKTGELFF.